The T cell receptor beta chain under discussion was sequenced for a study of T cells in Graves' hyperthyroidism and ophthalmopathy. The study, taken as a whole, reports: Most thyroid clonotypes expanded above 0.001 appeared in blood too.

With respect to this clonotype: Its antigen is not known. At one of its ends the junction is not consistent with the germline gene, which may arise from a read error.

Using RNA transcripts as the source, TCR beta CDR3 regions were amplified. A first-round RT-PCR of the TCR CDR3 used the HTBI primer set. TCRdb reprocessed the multiplex PCR reads via MiXCR and lists one record per CDR3 protein. The sample holds 600,000 to 700,000 distinct CDR3 sequences; just under 45% are singletons and the top ten take less than 9.5%. The CDR3 runs to 16 residues. CDR1 and CDR2 from the germline V gene are SGHTA and FQGNSA. V gene TRBV7-2 combines with J gene TRBJ1-3; D is possibly TRBD1 (5 bases). The source of this sequence is an adult man with Graves' disease, either hyperthyroidism or ophthalmopathy (not recorded which). Source material: peripheral blood or thyroid tissue (not recorded which). The DNA for the CDR3 is TGCGCCAGCAGCCAAGGGGAGATCGCCCGGGGAAACACCATATATTTT. Amino acids: CASSQGEIARGNTIYF.